The present T cell receptor (beta chain) was sequenced within a study of T cell responses to AZD1222 COVID-19 vaccine. Libraries were prepared by immunoSEQ multiplex PCR; TCRdb keeps only in-frame clonotypes and omits some of them. The table includes some 110,000 clones, around nine tenths detected once. About this clone: The antigen is not known.

Study outcomes and limitations: Possibly, clonal diversity was underestimated; donors were largely white British and included more females. Vaccine-related CD4 TCRs covered spike, predominating at 160-218 and 743-854. A reported finding is that nearly half of spike-specific TCRs target unmutated variant regions. Repertoire collection took place solely once the T cell response had peaked.

Germline V lookup: CDR1 GTSNPN, CDR2 SVGIG (reference sequence). This CDR3 is built from 12 residues. Between the trimmed V and J ends, which lost 5 bases and 6 bases, there was a span of 13 bases. Source: peripheral blood, taken 28 days after the second AZD1222 dose. The rearrangement links TRBV30 to TRBJ2-5, with D perhaps matching TRBD2 (5 bases). This TCR derives from an adult who received the AZD1222 COVID-19 vaccine. The CDR3 loop reads CAWQQNGKTQYF. The CDR3 region has the DNA TGTGCCTGGCAGCAAAACGGGAAGACCCAGTACTTC.